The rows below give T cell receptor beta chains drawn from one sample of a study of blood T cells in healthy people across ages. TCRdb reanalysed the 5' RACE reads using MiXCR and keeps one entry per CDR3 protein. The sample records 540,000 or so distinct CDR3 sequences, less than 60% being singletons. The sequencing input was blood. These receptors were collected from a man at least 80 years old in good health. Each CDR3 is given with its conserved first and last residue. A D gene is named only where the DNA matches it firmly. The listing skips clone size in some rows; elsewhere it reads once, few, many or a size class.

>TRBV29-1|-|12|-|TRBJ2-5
TGCAGCGTTATCGGGGGTGTAGGGACCCAGTACTTC
CSVIGGVGTQYF
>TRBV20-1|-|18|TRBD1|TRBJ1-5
TGCAGTGCTAGAAGGGACAGGGGTGGTTCGGGAGGGAATCAGCCCCAGCATTTT
CSARRDRGGSGGNQPQHF
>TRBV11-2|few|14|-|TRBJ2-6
TGTGCCAGCAGCTTCACCTCTGGGGCCAACGTCCTGACTTTC
CASSFTSGANVLTF
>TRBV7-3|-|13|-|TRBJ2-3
TGTGCCAGCAGCTTAAATACGGGTGATACGCAGTATTTT
CASSLNTGDTQYF
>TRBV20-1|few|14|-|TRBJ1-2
TGCAGTGCTAGACTCCGACAGTTAAACTATGGCTACACCTTC
CSARLRQLNYGYTF
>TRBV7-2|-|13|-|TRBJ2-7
TGTGCCAGCAGCCGGTCAGCCAGTCTCGAGCAGTACTTC
CASSRSASLEQYF
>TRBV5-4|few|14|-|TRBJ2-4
TGTGCCAGCAGAGACGACCTAGCCAAAAACATTCAGTACTTC
CASRDDLAKNIQYF
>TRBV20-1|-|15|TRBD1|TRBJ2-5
TGCAGTGCTAGAGATGTTGGACAGGCGGAAGAGACCCAGTACTTC
CSARDVGQAEETQYF
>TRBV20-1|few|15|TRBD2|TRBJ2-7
TGCAGTGCTACCCCCGGGACTAGCGGGATGTACGAGCAGTACTTC
CSATPGTSGMYEQYF
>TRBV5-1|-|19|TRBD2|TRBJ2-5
TGCGCCAGCAGCTTGGTAGTAGCGGGGGGGCGAGGCTCCTACAATGAGCAGTACTTC
CASSLVVAGGRGSYNEQYF
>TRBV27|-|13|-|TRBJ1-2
TGTGCCAGTTCAAACAGGGAGTTGGGTGGCTACACCTTC
CASSNRELGGYTF
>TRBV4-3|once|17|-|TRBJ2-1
TGCGCCAGCAGCCGGACTGAGGGGACGGGATTTTACAATGAGCAGTTCTTC
CASSRTEGTGFYNEQFF
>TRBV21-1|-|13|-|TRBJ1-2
TGTGCCAGCAGTGGCGGAACTAACTATGGCTACACCTTC
CASSGGTNYGYTF
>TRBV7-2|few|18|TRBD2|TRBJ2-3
TGTGCCAGCAGCCTAGGACTAGCGGGGGACCCGAGGGCAGATACGCAGTATTTT
CASSLGLAGDPRADTQYF
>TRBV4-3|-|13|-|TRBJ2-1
TGCGCCAGCAGCCAAGACAGTAGTCGAGAGCAGTTCTTC
CASSQDSSREQFF
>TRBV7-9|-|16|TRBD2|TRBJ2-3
TGTGCCAGCAGCTTAGGACTAGCACCCGACACAGATACGCAGTATTTT
CASSLGLAPDTDTQYF
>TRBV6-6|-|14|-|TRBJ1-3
TGTGCCAGCAGACCCGACTCGGCTGGAAACACCATATATTTT
CASRPDSAGNTIYF
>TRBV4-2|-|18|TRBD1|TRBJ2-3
TGTGCCAGCAGCCAAGAGTGGACAGGAATTACCCCCACAGATACGCAGTATTTT
CASSQEWTGITPTDTQYF
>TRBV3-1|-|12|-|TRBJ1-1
TGTGCCAGCAGCCAACAGGGCCAGAAAGCTTTCTTT
CASSQQGQKAFF
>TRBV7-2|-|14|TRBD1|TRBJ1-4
TGTGCCAGCAGCTTCCAGGGGGCGTGGGAAAAACTGTTTTTT
CASSFQGAWEKLFF
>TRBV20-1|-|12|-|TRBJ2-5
TGCAGTGCGAGCCGGGTTGGAGGGACCCAGTACTTC
CSASRVGGTQYF
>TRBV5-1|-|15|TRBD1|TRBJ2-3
TGCGCCAGCAGCCCCCGGACAGGGGGCGCAGATACGCAGTATTTT
CASSPRTGGADTQYF
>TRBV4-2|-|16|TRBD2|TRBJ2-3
TGTGCCAGCAGCCAAGAAGGGACTAGCGGGACAGATACGCAGTATTTT
CASSQEGTSGTDTQYF
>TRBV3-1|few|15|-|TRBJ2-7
TGTGCCAGCAGCCAAGAACGGACAGACTCCTACGAGCAGTACTTC
CASSQERTDSYEQYF
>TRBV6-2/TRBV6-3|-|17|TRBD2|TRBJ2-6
TGTGCCAGCAGCGAGAGTAGCGGGGGCTCTGGGGCCAACGTCCTGACTTTC
CASSESSGGSGANVLTF
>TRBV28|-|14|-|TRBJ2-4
TGTGCCAGCAGTTTCAGGCCAGCCAAAAACATTCAGTACTTC
CASSFRPAKNIQYF
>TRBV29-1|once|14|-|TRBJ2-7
TGCAGCGTTTTGGGGAGCCTCTCCTACAATGAGCAGTACTTC
CSVLGSLSYNEQYF
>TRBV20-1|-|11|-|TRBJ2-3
TGCAGTGCGCCTGGCACAGATGCGCAGTATTTT
CSAPGTDAQYF
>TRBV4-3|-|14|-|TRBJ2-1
TGCGCCAGCGGTGACTCAAGCTCCTACAATGAGCAGTTCTTC
CASGDSSSYNEQFF
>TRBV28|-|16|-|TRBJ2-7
TGTACCAGCAGTTCACCGGGACAAAGGAGCTCCTACGAGCAGTACTTC
CTSSSPGQRSSYEQYF
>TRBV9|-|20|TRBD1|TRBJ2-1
TGTGCCAGCAGCGTAGAGGAGAGACAGGGGGCCCCTACTACCTACAATGAGCAGTTCTTC
CASSVEERQGAPTTYNEQFF
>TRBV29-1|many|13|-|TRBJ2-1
TGCAGCGTCACTAGTAGCTCCTACAATGAGCAGTTCTTC
CSVTSSSYNEQFF
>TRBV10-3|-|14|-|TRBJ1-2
TGTGCCATCAGTGTATCCGGGACGGCAAATGGCTACACCTTC
CAISVSGTANGYTF
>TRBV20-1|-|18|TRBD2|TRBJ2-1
TGCAGTGCTAGACCGGGACTAGCGGTTCTCAGCTCCTACAATGAGCAGTTCTTC
CSARPGLAVLSSYNEQFF
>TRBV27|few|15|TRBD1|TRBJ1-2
TGTGCCAGCAGCACCCGACAGGGCGGAGGCTATGGCTACACCTTC
CASSTRQGGGYGYTF
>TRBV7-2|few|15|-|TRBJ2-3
TGTGCCAGCAGCTTAGCCCCTCTAGACACAGATACGCAGTATTTT
CASSLAPLDTDTQYF
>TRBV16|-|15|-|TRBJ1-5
TGTGCCAGCAGCCAATCGCGCGGAGACAATCAGCCCCAGCATTTT
CASSQSRGDNQPQHF
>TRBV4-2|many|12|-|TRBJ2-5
TGTGCCAGCAGCCAATCTACAGGGACCCAGTACTTC
CASSQSTGTQYF
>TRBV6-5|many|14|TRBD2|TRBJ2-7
TGTGCCAGCAATCGGAGGGCGGGGGAACGCGAGCAGTACTTC
CASNRRAGEREQYF
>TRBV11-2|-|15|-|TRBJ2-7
TGTGCCAGCAGCTTAAGTCAGGGCCTTTCCTACGAGCAGTACTTC
CASSLSQGLSYEQYF
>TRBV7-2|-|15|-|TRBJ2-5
TGTGCCAGCAGCCGACCTCAGGGGATCGAAGAGACCCAGTACTTC
CASSRPQGIEETQYF
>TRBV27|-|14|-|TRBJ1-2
TGTGCCAGCAGTTTCTCGGTGTACCCGGGGGGCTACACCTTC
CASSFSVYPGGYTF
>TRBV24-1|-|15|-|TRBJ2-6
TGTGCCACCAGTGATCCCCGGAGGGGGGCCAACGTCCTGACTTTC
CATSDPRRGANVLTF
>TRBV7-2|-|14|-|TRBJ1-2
TGTGCCAGCAGCTTAGAGGGTCGGAGCTATGGCTACACCTTC
CASSLEGRSYGYTF
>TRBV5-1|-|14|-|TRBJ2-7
TGCGCCAGCCGACCGGGGCTAGGCGCCTACGAGCAGTACTTC
CASRPGLGAYEQYF
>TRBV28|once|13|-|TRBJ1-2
TGTGCCAGCAGCCCCCAACCCCCCTATGGCTACACCTTC
CASSPQPPYGYTF
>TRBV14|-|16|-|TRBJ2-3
TGTGCCAGCAGCCAAGAGGGTCATCCCGAGATAGATACGCAGTATTTT
CASSQEGHPEIDTQYF
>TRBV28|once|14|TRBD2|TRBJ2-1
TGTGCCAGCACTAGCGGAAGCTCCTACAATGAGCAGTTCTTC
CASTSGSSYNEQFF
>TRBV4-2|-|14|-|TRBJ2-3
TGTGCCAGCAGCCAAGGGCGTTTCGGGGGTACGCAGTATTTT
CASSQGRFGGTQYF
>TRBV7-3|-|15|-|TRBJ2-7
TGTGCCAGCAGCTTAATGGGGGTTTCATCCGACGAGCAGTACTTC
CASSLMGVSSDEQYF
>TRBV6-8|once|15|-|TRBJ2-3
TGTGCCCGAGGAGAGGGGGGCGTAGGCACAGATACGCAGTATTTT
CARGEGGVGTDTQYF
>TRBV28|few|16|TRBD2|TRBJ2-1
TGTGCCAGCAGTTTTCTAGCGGGAGGGCCTGCTGATGAGCAGTTCTTC
CASSFLAGGPADEQFF
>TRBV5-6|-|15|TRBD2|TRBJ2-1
TGTGCCAGCAGCAAGGGAGGGAGCTCCTACAATGAGCAGTTCTTC
CASSKGGSSYNEQFF
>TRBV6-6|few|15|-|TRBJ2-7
TGTGCCAGCAAAAAGGCTCAGTACAAATCCTACGAGCAGTACTTC
CASKKAQYKSYEQYF
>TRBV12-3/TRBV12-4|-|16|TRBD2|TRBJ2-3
TGTGCCAGCAGCTCGAAGCGGGATCCTAGCACAGATACGCAGTATTTT
CASSSKRDPSTDTQYF
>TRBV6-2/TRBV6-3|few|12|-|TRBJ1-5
TGTGCCAGCAAGGACGGAAATCAGCCCCAGCATTTT
CASKDGNQPQHF
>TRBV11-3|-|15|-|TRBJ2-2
TGTGCCAGCAGCCAAAACGGGCAGAACACCGGGGAGCTGTTTTTT
CASSQNGQNTGELFF
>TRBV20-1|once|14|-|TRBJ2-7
TGCAGTGCTAGGGGCGTTAGCAGCTCCTACGAGCAGTACTTC
CSARGVSSSYEQYF
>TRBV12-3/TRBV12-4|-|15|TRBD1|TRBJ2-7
TGTGCCAGCAGTTTAGCCCGGGACAGGGGGTACGAGCAGTACTTC
CASSLARDRGYEQYF
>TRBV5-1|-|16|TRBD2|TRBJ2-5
TGCGCCAGCAGCTTGGGAGTAGCGGGAGCCGGAGAGACCCAGTACTTC
CASSLGVAGAGETQYF